This T cell receptor (beta chain) was captured in a study of blood T cell repertoires in COVID-19. Whole-study context: Acute-phase and convalescent COVID-19 samples originated in the United States, Italy and Spain. T cells, B-cell-depleted T cells, or PBMCs provided the cDNA or gDNA that served as material.

Source study methods: Amplification of reference gene primers provided the estimated nucleated cell counts. The method was immunoSEQ multiplex PCR; TCRdb's version includes in-frame clones alone and lacks a portion of them. The D gene and trimming were derived from the DNA, and the V and J assignments and clone size from that table. This sample yields 90,000 or so clones, of which around 90% are seen a single time; around 4.1% belongs to the top ten. Notes on this clone: Other DNA sequences in this specimen translate into the identical CDR3.

Germline loops: CDR1 SGDLS, CDR2 YYNGEE. Losses at the gene ends were 0 bases for V and 0 bases for J; bases not matched to a gene: 2. CDR3 length: 15 amino acids. J is TRBJ1-1 and V is TRBV9, with 7 bases matching TRBD1. The origin of this receptor is a woman at least 80 years old with active or convalescent COVID-19. What was sequenced was peripheral blood. CDR3 sequence: CASSVGGQLNTEAFF. The DNA for the CDR3 is TGTGCCAGCAGCGTAGGGGGACAGCTGAACACTGAAGCTTTCTTT.